This entry features one T cell receptor beta chain sequence. The record originates from a study of shared clonotypes between healthy human individuals. CDR3 length: 14 residues. V lost 5 bases to trimming and J lost 5 bases; unmatched junction nucleotides: 4. Per germline, CDR1 SGHVS and CDR2 FQNEAQ. The method was immunoSEQ multiplex PCR; TCRdb's version includes in-frame clones alone and lacks a portion of them. The sample holds about 2,200,000 clones, 85% to 95% seen once. CD45RO-negative, CCR7-selected cells formed the naive CD8 fraction, which excluded terminally differentiated effector memory CD45RA+ cells.

This receptor was obtained from a young man in good health. Some clones in this sample may be carry-over from other donors' samples. The V call is TRBV7-8, the J call TRBJ2-1; 9 bases line up with TRBD1. Sequenced material: naive CD8+ T cells from PBMCs. The CDR3 nucleotides are TGTGCCAGCAGCCTTTGGACAGGGGACAATGAGCAGTTCTTC. Translation gives CASSLWTGDNEQFF.